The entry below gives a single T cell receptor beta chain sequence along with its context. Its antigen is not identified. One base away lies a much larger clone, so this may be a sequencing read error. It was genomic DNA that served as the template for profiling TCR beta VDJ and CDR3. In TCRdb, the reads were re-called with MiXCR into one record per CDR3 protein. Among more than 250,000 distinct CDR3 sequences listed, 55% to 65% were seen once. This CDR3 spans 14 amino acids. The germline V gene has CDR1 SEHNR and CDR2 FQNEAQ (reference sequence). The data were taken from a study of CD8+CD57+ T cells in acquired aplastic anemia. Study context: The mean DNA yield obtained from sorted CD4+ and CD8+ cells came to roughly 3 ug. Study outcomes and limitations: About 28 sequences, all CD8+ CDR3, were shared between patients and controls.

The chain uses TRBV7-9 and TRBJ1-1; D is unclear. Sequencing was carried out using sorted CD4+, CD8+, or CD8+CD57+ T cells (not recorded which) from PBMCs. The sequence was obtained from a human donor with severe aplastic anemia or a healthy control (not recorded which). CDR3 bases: TGTGCCGGCAGCTTAAACAGCCAGAACACTGAAGCTTTCTTT. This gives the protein CAGSLNSQNTEAFF.